This is a list of T cell receptor beta chains from one sample in a study of control samples from healthy donors and cancer patients. The method was immunoSEQ multiplex PCR; TCRdb's version includes in-frame clones alone and lacks a portion of them. Of about 170,000 clones listed, around 93% were seen once; the top ten hold 4.1%. The material sequenced was blood. The receptors shown here come from a woman aged 55-70 years in good health. Both conserved end residues are part of each CDR3. D genes are given only for firm matches. Size is omitted from some rows. Given values are once, few, many or a class for expanded clones.

TRBJ1-6 TRBV15 NA NA CATSRDPGSAYNSPLHF TGTGCCACCAGCAGAGATCCGGGGTCGGCCTATAATTCACCCCTCCACTTT
TRBJ1-6 TRBV7-2 NA NA CASSLAQSGNNSPLHF TGTGCCAGCAGCTTAGCGCAGTCCGGGAATAATTCACCCCTCCACTTT
TRBJ1-3 TRBV29-1 NA TRBD1 CSVDEGALASGNTIYF TGCAGCGTTGACGAGGGGGCCCTTGCCTCTGGAAACACCATATATTTT
TRBJ1-6 TRBV6-5 NA NA CASLATSYNSPLHF TGTGCCAGCCTGGCCACCTCCTATAATTCACCCCTCCACTTT
TRBJ2-2 TRBV2 NA TRBD2 CASRYPTSGANTGELFF TGTGCCAGCAGATATCCAACTAGCGGGGCGAACACCGGGGAGCTGTTTTTT
TRBJ1-1 TRBV7-9 once TRBD1 CASSLGQGARLDTEAFF TGTGCCAGCAGCTTAGGACAGGGGGCGCGGTTAGACACTGAAGCTTTCTTT
TRBJ1-1 TRBV19 NA TRBD1 CASSARQGDTEAFF TGTGCCAGTAGTGCGAGACAGGGGGACACTGAAGCTTTCTTT
TRBJ2-1 TRBV7-2 NA NA CASSLVVSNLGFF TGTGCCAGCAGCTTAGTAGTATCGAACTTGGGGTTCTTC
TRBJ2-4 TRBV12-3/TRBV12-4 NA NA CASSSQTLVGGYF TGTGCCAGCAGTTCTCAGACTTTGGTCGGAGGTTACTTC
TRBJ1-2 TRBV5-4 NA NA CASSLGGRGNYGYTF TGTGCCAGCAGCTTGGGCGGCAGGGGAAACTATGGCTACACCTTC
TRBJ1-6 TRBV4-2 NA NA CASSQGSADGGGSPLHF TGTGCCAGCAGCCAAGGGTCTGCGGACGGAGGCGGGTCACCCCTCCACTTT
TRBJ2-3 TRBV7-2 NA NA CASSSGLGDTQYF TGTGCCAGCAGCTCGGGCCTTGGAGATACGCAGTATTTT
TRBJ1-2 TRBV12-5 NA NA CASRGVYGYTF TGTGCTAGTCGAGGGGTCTATGGCTACACCTTC
TRBJ2-7 TRBV11-2 NA TRBD2 CASSLVRGGVYEQYF TGTGCCAGCAGCTTAGTTCGGGGGGGCGTCTACGAGCAGTACTTC
TRBJ2-2 TRBV6-5 NA TRBD1 CATETGATGELFF TGTGCCACCGAGACAGGGGCCACCGGGGAGCTGTTTTTT
TRBJ2-1 TRBV30 NA TRBD2 CAWSVGAGGQDEQFF TGTGCCTGGAGTGTAGGAGCGGGGGGTCAGGATGAGCAGTTCTTC
TRBJ1-5 TRBV19 NA TRBD1 CASKGTELNNQPQHF TGTGCCAGTAAGGGGACAGAACTCAACAATCAGCCCCAGCATTTT
TRBJ2-3 TRBV1 NA NA CTSSLRQPDPTDTQYF TGCACCAGCAGCCTACGACAACCCGACCCCACAGATACGCAGTATTTT
TRBJ1-6 TRBV7-6 few NA CASSSYYSPLHF TGTGCCAGCAGCTCCTATTATTCACCCCTCCACTTT
TRBJ1-2 TRBV29-1 many TRBD1 CSVETGGNGYTF TGCAGCGTTGAAACAGGGGGCAATGGCTACACCTTC
TRBJ1-1 TRBV7-9 once NA CASSSPKLAGGAYTEAFF TGTGCCAGCAGCTCCCCCAAACTCGCCGGGGGGGCTTACACTGAAGCTTTCTTT
TRBJ2-1 TRBV6-2/TRBV6-3 NA TRBD2 CASSYLLAGGIKQFF TGTGCCAGCAGTTACCTACTAGCGGGGGGGATTAAGCAGTTCTTC
TRBJ1-2 TRBV2 few TRBD1 CASRGQGNYGYTF TGTGCCAGCAGGGGACAGGGGAACTATGGCTACACCTTC
TRBJ2-1 TRBV5-6 NA NA CASSSDPQGKLDNEQFF TGTGCCAGCAGCTCGGACCCTCAGGGAAAGTTGGACAATGAGCAGTTCTTC
TRBJ1-5 TRBV3-1/TRBV3-2 once TRBD1 CASSKGQGRNQPQHF TGTGCCAGCAGCAAAGGACAGGGACGAAATCAGCCCCAGCATTTT
TRBJ2-5 TRBV5-6 NA NA CASSSTMAETQYF TGTGCCAGCAGCTCGACCATGGCGGAGACCCAGTACTTC
TRBJ2-3 TRBV7-2 NA TRBD2 CASSRWAGGPTDTQYF TGTGCCAGCAGCCGGTGGGCGGGGGGCCCCACAGATACGCAGTATTTT
TRBJ1-5 TRBV3-1/TRBV3-2 NA NA CASSSLNQPQHF TGTGCCAGCAGCTCGCTAAATCAGCCCCAGCATTTT
TRBJ1-4 TRBV6-5 NA TRBD1 CASTDRGFNEKLFF TGTGCCAGCACCGACAGGGGCTTTAATGAAAAACTGTTTTTT
TRBJ1-1 TRBV6-2/TRBV6-3 NA NA CASSYSRVTTEAFF TGTGCCAGCAGTTACTCCAGGGTTACAACTGAAGCTTTCTTT
TRBJ1-2 TRBV4-2 NA NA CASSQALPGRANYGYTF TGTGCCAGCAGCCAAGCGCTCCCAGGGAGGGCTAACTATGGCTACACCTTC
TRBJ2-7 TRBV6-5 NA NA CASSPNWYEQYF TGTGCCAGCAGTCCGAACTGGTACGAGCAGTACTTC
TRBJ1-6 TRBV6-1 NA NA CASSETPTYNSPLHF TGTGCCAGCAGTGAGACACCGACATATAATTCACCCCTCCACTTT
TRBJ1-4 TRBV25-1 NA NA CASSELENEKLFF TGTGCCAGCAGTGAATTAGAGAATGAAAAACTGTTTTTT
TRBJ1-4 TRBV7-2 NA NA CASSLTQGREKLFF TGTGCCAGCAGCTTAACCCAGGGTCGAGAAAAACTGTTTTTT
TRBJ2-7 TRBV27 NA TRBD2 CASRERSAGGEQYF TGTGCCAGCAGAGAACGATCCGCGGGGGGGGAGCAGTACTTC
TRBJ2-2 TRBV9 NA TRBD2 CASSAGLADTGELFF TGTGCCAGCAGCGCAGGACTAGCGGACACCGGGGAGCTGTTTTTT
TRBJ2-2 TRBV7-2 NA TRBD2 CASGSRGLVTRGYTGELFF TGTGCCAGCGGAAGCCGGGGACTAGTTACGCGAGGCTACACCGGGGAGCTGTTTTTT
TRBJ2-1 TRBV7-3 NA NA CASSLMSGTYNEQFF TGTGCCAGCAGCTTAATGTCCGGGACGTACAATGAGCAGTTCTTC
TRBJ2-6 TRBV2 NA NA CASIRTPSISGANVLTF TGTGCCAGCATACGTACACCGTCTATCTCTGGGGCCAACGTCCTGACTTTC
TRBJ1-1 TRBV5-5 NA NA CASSSRGNMNTEAFF TGTGCCAGCAGCTCGCGAGGCAACATGAACACTGAAGCTTTCTTT
TRBJ1-2 TRBV18 NA NA CASSPQGTEFNYGYTF TGTGCCAGCTCACCCCAGGGCACGGAATTTAACTATGGCTACACCTTC
TRBJ2-7 TRBV4-3 NA TRBD1 CASSLLRDRGSEQYF TGCGCCAGCAGCCTTCTCCGGGACAGGGGTAGCGAGCAGTACTTC
TRBJ1-1 TRBV11-3 NA NA CASSLRPGAYTEAFF TGTGCCAGCAGCTTACGGCCGGGGGCGTACACTGAAGCTTTCTTT
TRBJ1-5 TRBV7-2 NA NA CASSTVGSSNQPQHF TGTGCCAGCAGCACAGTAGGCAGTAGCAATCAGCCCCAGCATTTT
TRBJ1-4 TRBV7-2 NA NA CASSILQGVGEKLFF TGTGCCAGCAGCATATTACAAGGAGTAGGGGAAAAACTGTTTTTT
TRBJ1-4 TRBV7-8 NA NA CASSSGRVYEKLFF TGTGCCAGCAGCTCGGGGCGGGTCTACGAAAAACTGTTTTTT
TRBJ1-1 TRBV7-2 NA NA CASSTEVNTEAFF TGTGCCAGCAGCACAGAGGTGAACACTGAAGCTTTCTTT
TRBJ2-3 TRBV10-3 once TRBD2 CAISESGGAQYF TGTGCCATCAGTGAGTCTGGGGGGGCGCAGTATTTT
TRBJ2-7 TRBV5-4 NA NA CASSLSLVSSDLYEQYF TGTGCCAGCAGCTTGAGTTTGGTTAGCAGCGATCTCTACGAGCAGTACTTC
TRBJ1-1 TRBV29-1 NA TRBD1 CSVKQGQTYTEAFF TGCAGCGTGAAGCAGGGACAGACCTACACTGAAGCTTTCTTT
TRBJ2-6 TRBV27 NA NA CASSLDIQGAGANVLTF TGTGCCAGCAGTCTAGATATACAGGGTGCCGGGGCCAACGTCCTGACTTTC
TRBJ1-1 TRBV4-3 NA TRBD1 CASSPGQYLEAFF TGCGCCAGCAGCCCGGGACAGTACCTTGAAGCTTTCTTT